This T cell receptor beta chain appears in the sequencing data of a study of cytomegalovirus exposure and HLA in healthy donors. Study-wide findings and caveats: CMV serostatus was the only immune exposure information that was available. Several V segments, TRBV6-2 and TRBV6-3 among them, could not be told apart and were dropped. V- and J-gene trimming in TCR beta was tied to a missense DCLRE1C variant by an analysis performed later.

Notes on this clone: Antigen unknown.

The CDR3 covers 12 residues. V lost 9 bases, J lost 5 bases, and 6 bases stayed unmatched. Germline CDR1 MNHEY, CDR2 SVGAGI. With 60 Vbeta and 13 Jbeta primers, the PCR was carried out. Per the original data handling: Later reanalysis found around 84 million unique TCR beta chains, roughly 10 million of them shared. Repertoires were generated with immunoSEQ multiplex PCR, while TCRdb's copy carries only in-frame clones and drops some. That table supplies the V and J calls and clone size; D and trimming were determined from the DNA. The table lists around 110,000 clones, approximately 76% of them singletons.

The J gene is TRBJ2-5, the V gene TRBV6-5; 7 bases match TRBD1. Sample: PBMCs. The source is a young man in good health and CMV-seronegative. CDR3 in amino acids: CARRQGEETQYF. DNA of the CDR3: TGTGCCAGGAGGCAGGGGGAGGAGACCCAGTACTTC.